The 18 T cell receptor beta chains presented below share a single source sample, sequenced in a study of cytomegalovirus exposure and HLA in healthy donors. Researchers ran the PCR with 60 Vbeta and 13 Jbeta primers. The table came from immunoSEQ multiplex PCR; TCRdb's copy has only in-frame clones and leaves some out. The sample contains around 140,000 clones, about three quarters of which appear only once. The sequencing sample was made of PBMCs. The receptor set was obtained from a female donor in good health and CMV-seropositive.

V and J are TRBV2 and TRBJ1-1, with TRBD1 identical over 8 bases. V was pared by 6 bases and J by 6 bases, with 9 bases of the junction left unmatched. Germline V gives CDR1 SNHLY, CDR2 FYNNEI. This CDR3 is built from 14 residues. CDR3 coding DNA: TGTGCCAGCAGGAGGACAGGGTCGTCTTCTGAAGCTTTCTTT. This sequence encodes CASRRTGSSSEAFF.

There are a few counts of this clone. The chain couples TRBV4-1 to TRBJ2-7, with 12 nucleotides matching TRBD2. The V gene's germline CDR1 is MGHRA and CDR2 YSYEKL. The V and J ends lost 2 bases and 4 bases, in that order; junction bases with no gene match: 3. This CDR3 has 15 residues. CDR3 sequence reads: CASSQPSGRVYEQYF. The CDR3 DNA is TGCGCCAGCAGCCAACCTAGCGGGAGGGTTTACGAGCAGTACTTC.

The chain is built from TRBV9 and TRBJ2-1, with 11 positions matching TRBD2. Germline CDR1 SGDLS, CDR2 YYNGEE. V gave up 0 bases and J gave up 10 bases; unmatched junction bases: 6. The CDR3 extends over 15 amino acids. CDR3 sequence reads: CASSVGSGGEKEQFF. The CDR3 DNA follows: TGTGCCAGCAGCGTAGGTAGCGGGGGGGAGAAGGAGCAGTTCTTC.

V is TRBV2 and J is TRBJ1-4, with 9 nucleotides matching TRBD1. There are 13 residues in the CDR3. V shed 6 bases, J shed 7 bases, and the junction held 3 bases outside the gene matches. Germline V gene lookup returns CDR1 SNHLY and CDR2 FYNNEI. The CDR3 sequence: CASRETGGEKLFF. Written as DNA, the CDR3 is TGTGCCAGCAGGGAGACAGGGGGTGAAAAACTGTTTTTT.

This chain links TRBV19 with TRBJ1-1, with D possibly TRBD1 on 5 matching bases. V dropped 8 bases and J dropped 2 bases, with 12 bases sitting between them. The germline V gene has CDR1 LNHDA and CDR2 SQIVND (reference sequence). The CDR3 has 13 amino acids. The CDR3 DNA follows: TGTGCCAGTGGGGACTTTGTCAACACTGAAGCTTTCTTT. This sequence encodes CASGDFVNTEAFF.

V gene TRBV28 combines with J gene TRBJ1-4; no reliable D call. The germline V gene encodes CDR1 MDHEN and CDR2 SYDVKM. CDR3 length: 15 amino acids. V lost 5 bases, J lost 4 bases, and 14 bases lay in between. The CDR3 region has the DNA TGTGCCAGCAGTCTGTCCGGGATACTTAATGAAAAACTGTTTTTT. Protein: CASSLSGILNEKLFF.

V is TRBV29-1 and J is TRBJ2-1, with D tentatively TRBD1 (6 bases). The CDR3 runs to 13 residues. With 5 bases removed from V and 3 bases from J, the gap between germline ends came to 11 bases. CDR1 and CDR2 (germline): SQVTM, ANQGSEA. The CDR3 sequence is CSVNGGYYNEQFF. Written as DNA, the CDR3 is TGCAGCGTTAATGGGGGCTACTACAATGAGCAGTTCTTC.

The V and J genes are TRBV19 and TRBJ1-3; no definite D call. Germline V lookup: CDR1 LNHDA, CDR2 SQIVND (reference sequence). V was pared by 1 base and J by 4 bases, with 17 bases between. The CDR3 is 17 amino acids. The CDR3: CASSIVLRSTLGNTIYF. The CDR3 bases are TGTGCCAGTAGTATAGTTCTGAGGTCGACTCTCGGAAACACCATATATTTT.

J is TRBJ1-1 and V is TRBV2; D call uncertain. V was shortened by 5 bases and J by 2 bases, with 9 bases between the two germline ends. Germline V gene lookup returns CDR1 SNHLY and CDR2 FYNNEI. The CDR3 runs to 13 residues. The CDR3 DNA is TGTGCCAGCAGTTTATCAAGCAACACTGAAGCTTTCTTT. This encodes CASSLSSNTEAFF. Variable domain in full (rest from reference TRBV2 and TRBJ1-1): EPEVTQTPSHQVTQMGQEVILRCVPISNHLYFYWYRQILGQKVEFLVSFYNNEISEKSEIFDDQFSVERPDGSNFTLKIRSTKLEDSAMYFCASSLSSNTEAFFGQGTRLTVV.

The chain is built from TRBV18 and TRBJ1-4; 10 positions agree with TRBD1. Looked up from germline, CDR1 is KGHSH and CDR2 is LQKENI. This CDR3 comprises 14 residues. The J segment lost 6 bases and the V segment lost 3 bases, leaving 1 base of the junction unmatched. The CDR3 is CASSPGTGDEKLFF. The CDR3 DNA reads as TGTGCCAGCTCACCCGGGACAGGGGATGAAAAACTGTTTTTT.

This clone showed up just once. The chain couples TRBV7-9 to TRBJ2-7; TRBD1 aligns across 7 bases. The CDR3 has 14 residues. V gave up 5 bases and J gave up 5 bases; unmatched junction bases: 9. Per germline, CDR1 SEHNR and CDR2 FQNEAQ (reference sequence). The CDR3 here is CASSRTGLVHEQYF. CDR3 in DNA: TGTGCCAGCAGCCGGACAGGTCTTGTCCACGAGCAGTACTTC.

In its sample, this clone was seen a few times. V gene TRBV29-1 combines with J gene TRBJ1-1; 8 bases are shared with TRBD1. The CDR3 runs 13 residues. Germline V gene lookup returns CDR1 SQVTM and CDR2 ANQGSEA. V trimming: 7 bases; J trimming: 8 bases; junction bases outside the gene matches: 12. The CDR3 is CSGTGRVWSEAFF. The CDR3 DNA sequence: TGCAGCGGGACAGGGCGCGTCTGGTCGGAAGCTTTCTTT.

V and J are TRBV27 and TRBJ1-5, with D possibly being TRBD1 (6 bases). The V and J ends lost 3 bases and 5 bases respectively, with 14 bases between them. Germline V gives CDR1 MNHEY, CDR2 SMNVEV (reference sequence). The CDR3 sequence is 15 residues long. CDR3 region: CASSLRGGADQPQHF. CDR3 bases: TGTGCCAGCAGTTTGCGGGGGGGGGCGGATCAGCCCCAGCATTTT.

This CDR3 is CASSFFITDTQYF. In nucleotides, the CDR3 is TGTGCCAGCAGCTTCTTTATCACAGATACGCAGTATTTT. The chain has TRBV7-8 and TRBJ2-3; the D is unclear. This CDR3 is built from 13 residues. V lost 3 bases and J 2 bases, leaving 6 bases between the germline ends. The germline V gene encodes CDR1 SGHVS and CDR2 FQNEAQ.

This chain uses TRBV10-3 with TRBJ2-1, with 10 bases lining up with TRBD2. Germline assignment: CDR1 ENHRY and CDR2 SYGVKD. The CDR3 runs to 16 residues. The V and J ends lost 3 bases and 8 bases, in that order; junction bases with no gene match: 10. DNA of the CDR3: TGTGCCATCAGTGAAGACCCCGGGACTAGCGTCGATGAGCAGTTCTTC. Translation: CAISEDPGTSVDEQFF.

The DNA for the CDR3 is TGCGCCAGCAATACAGGGGGAGTCTACAATGAGCAGTTCTTC. This sequence encodes CASNTGGVYNEQFF. This chain connects TRBV10-2 to TRBJ2-1; 8 bases fit TRBD1. CDR3 length: 14 amino acids. Looked up from germline, CDR1 is WSHSY and CDR2 is SAAADI. V dropped 7 bases and J dropped 3; count of bases not matched to a gene: 5.

The chain couples TRBV4-1 to TRBJ2-7; 7 bases are a match to TRBD1. Germline V lookup: CDR1 MGHRA, CDR2 YSYEKL. V lost 4 bases and J lost 3; bases outside the gene matches: 9. The CDR3 has 15 amino acids. The DNA of the CDR3 is TGCGCCAGCAGCCTGACCGGGACAGACTACTACGAGCAGTACTTC. Residues: CASSLTGTDYYEQYF.

The CDR3 DNA reads TGCAGCGGGAAAATTAACCTAGCGGGAAATGAGCAGTTCTTC. Residues: CSGKINLAGNEQFF. This rearrangement joins TRBV29-1 to TRBJ2-1; 9 positions agree with TRBD2. CDR3 length equals 14 residues. V lost 7 bases to trimming and J lost 7 bases; unmatched junction nucleotides: 11. Germline values: CDR1 SQVTM, CDR2 ANQGSEA.